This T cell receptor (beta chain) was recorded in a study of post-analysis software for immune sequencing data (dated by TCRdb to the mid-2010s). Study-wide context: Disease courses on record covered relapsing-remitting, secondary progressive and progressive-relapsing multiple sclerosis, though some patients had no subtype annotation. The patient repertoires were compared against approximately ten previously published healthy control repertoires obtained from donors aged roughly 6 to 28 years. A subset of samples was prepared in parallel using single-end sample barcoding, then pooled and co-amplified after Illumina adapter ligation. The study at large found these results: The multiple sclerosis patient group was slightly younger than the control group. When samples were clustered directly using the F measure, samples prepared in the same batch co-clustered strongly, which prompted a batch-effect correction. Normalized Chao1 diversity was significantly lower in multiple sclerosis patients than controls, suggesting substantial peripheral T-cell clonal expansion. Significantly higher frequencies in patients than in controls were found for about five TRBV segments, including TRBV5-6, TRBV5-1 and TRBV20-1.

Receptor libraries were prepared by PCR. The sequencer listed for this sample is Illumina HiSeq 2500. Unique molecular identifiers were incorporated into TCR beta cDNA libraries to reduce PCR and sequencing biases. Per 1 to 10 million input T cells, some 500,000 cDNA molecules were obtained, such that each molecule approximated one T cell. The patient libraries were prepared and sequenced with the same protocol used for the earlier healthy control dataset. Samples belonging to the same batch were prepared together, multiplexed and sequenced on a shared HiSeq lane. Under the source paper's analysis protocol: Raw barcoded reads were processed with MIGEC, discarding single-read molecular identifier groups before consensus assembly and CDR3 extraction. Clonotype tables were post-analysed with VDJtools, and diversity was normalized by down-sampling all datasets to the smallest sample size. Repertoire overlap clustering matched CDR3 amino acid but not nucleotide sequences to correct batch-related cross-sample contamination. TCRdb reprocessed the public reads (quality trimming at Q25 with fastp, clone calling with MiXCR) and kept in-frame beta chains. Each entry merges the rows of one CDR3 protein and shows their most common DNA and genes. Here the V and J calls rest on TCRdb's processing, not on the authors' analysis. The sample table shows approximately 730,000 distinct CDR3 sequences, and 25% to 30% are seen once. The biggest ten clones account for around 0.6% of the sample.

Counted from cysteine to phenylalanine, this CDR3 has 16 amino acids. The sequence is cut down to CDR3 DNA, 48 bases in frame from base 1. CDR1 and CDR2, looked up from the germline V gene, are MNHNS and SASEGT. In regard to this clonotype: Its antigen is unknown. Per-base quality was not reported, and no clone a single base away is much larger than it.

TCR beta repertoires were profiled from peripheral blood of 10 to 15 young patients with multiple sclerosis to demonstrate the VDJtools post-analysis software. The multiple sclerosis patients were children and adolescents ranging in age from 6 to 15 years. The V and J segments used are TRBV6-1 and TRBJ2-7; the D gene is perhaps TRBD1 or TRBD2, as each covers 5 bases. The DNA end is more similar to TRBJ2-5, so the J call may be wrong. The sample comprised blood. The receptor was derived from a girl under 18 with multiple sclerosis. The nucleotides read TGTGCCAGCAGTGAAAGGGTGAGGGGCACCGGCGAGACCCAGTACTTC. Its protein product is CASSERVRGTGETQYF.